This TCR beta chain was recorded in a study of T cells in Graves' hyperthyroidism and ophthalmopathy. Study-wide results and caveats: Most clonotypes expanded in the thyroid (above 0.001) were also present in blood.

V dropped 2 bases and J dropped 8; count of bases not matched to a gene: 10. From germline, CDR1 is SGHRS and CDR2 YFSETQ. The length of the CDR3 is 15 residues. At least ten counts were recorded for this clonotype. Its antigen remains unidentified. The TCR beta CDR3 regions underwent amplification using RNA transcripts as the source. An initial round of RT-PCR targeting the TCR CDR3 relied on the HTBI primer set. TCRdb independently ran MiXCR on the multiplex PCR reads; one entry per CDR3 protein. The table includes 480,000 or so distinct CDR3 sequences, 35% to 50% detected once. The sample comprised peripheral blood or thyroid tissue (not recorded which). This receptor was identified in an adult woman with Graves' disease, either hyperthyroidism or ophthalmopathy (not recorded which). The chain is built from TRBV5-1 and TRBJ1-2, with TRBD1 identical over 9 bases. The CDR3 is CASSLLPGQGDGYTF. For the CDR3, the DNA is TGCGCCAGCAGCTTACTTCCGGGACAGGGTGACGGCTACACCTTC. Together with reference TRBV5-1 and TRBJ1-2, the CDR3 gives the full variable domain: KAGVTQTPRYLIKTRGQQVTLSCSPISGHRSVSWYQQTPGQGLQFLFEYFSETQRNKGNFPGRFSGRQFSNSRSEMNVSTLELGDSALYLCASSLLPGQGDGYTFGSGTRLTVV.